These T cell receptor beta chains were read from a single sample in a study of shared clonotypes between healthy human individuals. Produced via immunoSEQ multiplex PCR; TCRdb's table is partial and in-frame only. The sample has more than 600,000 clones; around 92% are singletons. The sequencing input was naive CD8+ T cells sorted from blood. These receptors came from a man aged 25-45 years in good health. CDR3s include the opening cysteine and the closing phenylalanine or tryptophan.

>TRBV29-1
CSVESGSRYEQYF
>TRBV9
CASSPGTGNTDTQYF
>TRBV23-1
CASSQSSGCEGMNTEAFF
>TRBV5-1
CASSWTGQEAFF
>TRBV10-3
CAISPTGEKNQPQHF
>TRBV7-6
CASSSLAERTGELFF
>TRBV7-9
CASSRSLAGQETQYF
>TRBV5-1
CASSVATLRGARPGELFF
>TRBV4-1
CASSPYPDSPSYNEQFF
>TRBV7-9
CASSSPGGGAKNIQYF
>TRBV4-3
CASSQESSGAITDTQYF
>TRBV28
CASSLPGSRLGAGELFF
>TRBV5-1
CASSWEGELEAFF
>TRBV29-1
CSVDSYNEQFF
>TRBV27
CASVDTYQETQYF
>TRBV19
CASTTDRGGGGYTF
>TRBV29-1
CSVVTGNTGELFF
>TRBV5-4
CASSLFPAESSYEQYF
>TRBV19
CASSMVRQTNQPQHF
>TRBV19
CASSVQGQAHQEQYF
>TRBV7-3
CASSLAQGDETQYF
>TRBV7-9
CASSFSQGSAYEQYF
>TRBV15
CATSLLAGTNNEQFF
>TRBV10-3
CAIRRFNYGYTF
>TRBV27
CASSSQRPTSGTGTGELFF
>TRBV7-3
CASSLTGSSNEKLFF
>TRBV2
CASSTGGTNYGYTF
>TRBV29-1
CSVEDLPSRTSSTEQFF
>TRBV28
CASMGVAGERLSSYNEQFF
>TRBV7-9
CASSLTGGNTDTQYF
>TRBV7-9
CASSLAVAGGHNEQFF
>TRBV6-4
CASSDSPGQLYGYTF
>TRBV28
CASSPLEVEIEQYF
>TRBV7-9
CASSTTYPQFF
>TRBV7-9
CASSPIGTSGKTDTQYF
>TRBV25-1
CASSDFFGTTDTQYF
>TRBV7-9
CASSRMSGDSYEQYF
>TRBV5-6
CASSSFGTDRNTEAFF
>TRBV7-9
CASSLLSGPANTGELFF
>TRBV5-5
CASSLSAAGPSTDTQYF
>TRBV4-1
CASSQAGTGRYEQYF
>TRBV7-9
CASSVPGQGTEAFF
>TRBV21-1
CASSKARGPSSYEQYF
>TRBV10-2
CASSEIAGGATDTQYF
>TRBV7-6
CASSLVAGGYEQYF
>TRBV7-9
CASKDSYNEQFF
>TRBV27
CASSSRDRVGEKLFF
>TRBV7-2
CASSLARLNTEAFF
>TRBV11-2
CASSSWDTNTGELFF
>TRBV27
CASSKRGRPNEKLFF